The 11 T cell receptor beta chains presented below share a single source sample, sequenced in a study of shared clonotypes between healthy human individuals. The table came from immunoSEQ multiplex PCR; TCRdb's copy has only in-frame clones and leaves some out. This sample has roughly 170,000 clones, with approximately 60% found just once. The source material was memory CD4+ T cells sorted from blood. As for subset: CD45RA-negative fraction. These TCRs come from a man aged 30-40 years in good health.

This chain links TRBV7-2 with TRBJ2-3; TRBD2 is a possible D gene (6 bases). The V and J ends lost 5 bases and 4 bases respectively, with 10 bases between them. The CDR3 spans 13 residues. Germline assignment: CDR1 SGHTA and CDR2 FQGNSA. In DNA form, the CDR3 reads TGTGCCAGCAGCCCTAGCGTCGCAGATACGCAGTATTTT. Amino acid sequence: CASSPSVADTQYF.

This chain uses TRBV6-6 with TRBJ2-7, with 9 bases identical to TRBD2. This CDR3 has 14 amino acids. Trimming at V came to 5 bases and at J to 5 bases, leaving 7 bases not matched to a gene. The germline gives CDR1 MNHNY, CDR2 SVGAGI (reference sequence). The CDR3 DNA is TGTGCCAGCAGTACCCCGGGACTAGCAAACGAGCAGTACTTC. This sequence encodes CASSTPGLANEQYF.

A word on this clone: Within the sample, other DNA sequences also encode this same CDR3. The J gene is TRBJ2-5, the V gene TRBV18; TRBD1 is a possible D gene (6 bases). The CDR3 has 13 amino acids. Germline V gene lookup returns CDR1 KGHSH and CDR2 LQKENI. V lost 1 base, J lost 5 bases, and 8 bases lay in between. The CDR3 bases are TGTGCCAGCTCACCACGGGGGCAGGAGACCCAGTACTTC. Translation: CASSPRGQETQYF.

V gene TRBV5-1 combines with J gene TRBJ2-1; possibly TRBD2 for D (5 bases). The CDR3 loop spans 14 amino acids. From germline, CDR1 is SGHRS and CDR2 YFSETQ. V lost 3 bases, J lost 5 bases, and 12 bases lay in between. This CDR3 reads CASSWGSVDNEQFF. The CDR3 region has the DNA TGCGCCAGCAGCTGGGGTAGCGTAGACAATGAGCAGTTCTTC.

This clone was picked up one time. The chain links TRBV4-3 to TRBJ2-1, with D possibly being TRBD1 or TRBD2 (7 bases each). Germline CDR1 and CDR2: LGHNA and YSLEER. This CDR3 is built from 14 residues. Trimming took 1 base from V and 9 from J, leaving 13 bases between them. CDR3 region: CASSQVPGGGEQFF. For the CDR3, the DNA is TGCGCCAGCAGCCAAGTCCCAGGGGGGGGTGAGCAGTTCTTC.

This sequence joins TRBV5-6 and TRBJ2-1, with 10 bases lining up with TRBD2. The length of the CDR3 is 15 residues. In germline, CDR1 is SGHDT, CDR2 YYEEEE. V shed 4 bases and J 6 bases; nucleotides not matched to a gene: 7. CDR3 sequence: CASSPTSGAPNEQFF. The CDR3, as DNA: TGTGCCAGCAGCCCTACTAGCGGGGCTCCCAATGAGCAGTTCTTC. The variable domain in full, completed from reference TRBV5-6 and TRBJ2-1, reads DAGVTQSPTHLIKTRGQQVTLRCSPKSGHDTVSWYQQALGQGPQFIFQYYEEEERQRGNFPDRFSGHQFPNYSSELNVNALLLGDSALYLCASSPTSGAPNEQFFGPGTRLTVL.

The rearrangement joins TRBV7-2 to TRBJ2-7, with 9 nucleotides matching TRBD2. The CDR3 contains 17 residues. V trimming: 2 bases; J trimming: 2 bases; junction bases outside the gene matches: 10. CDR1 is SGHTA and CDR2 is FQGNSA in the germline V gene. CDR3 protein: CASSLHPASGNAYEQYF. The CDR3 nucleotides are TGTGCCAGCAGCTTACACCCTGCTAGCGGGAATGCCTACGAGCAGTACTTC.

V is TRBV5-8 and J is TRBJ1-1; the match to TRBD1 covers 7 bases. The trim removed 4 bases at V and 3 bases at J, leaving 12 bases unmatched. Germline loops: CDR1 SGHTS, CDR2 YDEGEE. This CDR3 is built from 16 residues. The CDR3 sequence: CASSHTISGGHTEAFF. The CDR3 nucleotides are TGTGCCAGCAGCCACACGATCTCAGGGGGACACACTGAAGCTTTCTTT.

V is TRBV4-1 and J is TRBJ2-3, with 10 nucleotides matching TRBD2. From germline, CDR1 is MGHRA and CDR2 YSYEKL. The CDR3 spans 17 residues. Trimming at V came to 4 bases and at J to 5 bases, leaving 12 bases not matched to a gene. CDR3 region: CASSRQAGLAGVDTQYF. In nucleotides, the CDR3 is TGCGCCAGCAGCCGACAAGCGGGGCTAGCGGGAGTAGATACGCAGTATTTT.

The rearrangement joins TRBV7-2 to TRBJ1-1; D gene ambiguous. CDR1 is SGHTA and CDR2 is FQGNSA in the germline V gene. The length of the CDR3 is 13 residues. The ends were cut back, 5 bases at V and 2 bases at J, with 9 bases in the middle. CDR3 amino acids: CASSPLGNTEAFF. The CDR3, as DNA: TGTGCCAGCAGCCCCCTGGGAAACACTGAAGCTTTCTTT.

Concerning this clone itself: Sequence at one end of the junction differs from germline and may be a read error. This chain links TRBV7-7 with TRBJ2-7; 9 bases line up with TRBD1. This CDR3 has 17 amino acids. The V gene's germline CDR1 is SSHAT and CDR2 FNYEAQ (reference sequence). The chain's CDR3 is CASSRRVRGQGPYEQYF. The CDR3 DNA sequence: TGTGCTAGCAGCCGGAGGGTGAGAGGACAGGGGCCCTACGAGCAGTACTTC.